The sequence of this TCR beta chain was determined in a study of vaccination effects on CD4 cells after COVID-19. Sequenced by immunoSEQ multiplex PCR; TCRdb stores in-frame clones only, minus some. The table has about 48,000 clones, approximately 61% seen once. This clone is medium-sized within its sample. Its specificity is unknown. Germline CDR1 reads MGHDK; CDR2 reads SYGVNS. This CDR3 spans 18 amino acids. Trimming at V came to 2 bases and at J to 4 bases, leaving 10 bases not matched to a gene. Isolation of CD4+ T cells took place after 10 days of culture. Nucleocapsid antibodies stayed negative before and after vaccination, showing no earlier SARS-CoV-2 infection.

Here the sequenced sample was CD4+ T cells from PBMCs cultured without peptide, taken before COVID-19 vaccination. The sequence came from a human donor who received a COVID-19 vaccine. The chain is built from TRBV25-1 and TRBJ2-3; 12 nucleotides match TRBD2. Here the CDR3 reads CASSEPSGGASGADTQYF. CDR3 nucleotides: TGTGCCAGCAGTGAACCTAGCGGGGGGGCCTCCGGAGCAGATACGCAGTATTTT.